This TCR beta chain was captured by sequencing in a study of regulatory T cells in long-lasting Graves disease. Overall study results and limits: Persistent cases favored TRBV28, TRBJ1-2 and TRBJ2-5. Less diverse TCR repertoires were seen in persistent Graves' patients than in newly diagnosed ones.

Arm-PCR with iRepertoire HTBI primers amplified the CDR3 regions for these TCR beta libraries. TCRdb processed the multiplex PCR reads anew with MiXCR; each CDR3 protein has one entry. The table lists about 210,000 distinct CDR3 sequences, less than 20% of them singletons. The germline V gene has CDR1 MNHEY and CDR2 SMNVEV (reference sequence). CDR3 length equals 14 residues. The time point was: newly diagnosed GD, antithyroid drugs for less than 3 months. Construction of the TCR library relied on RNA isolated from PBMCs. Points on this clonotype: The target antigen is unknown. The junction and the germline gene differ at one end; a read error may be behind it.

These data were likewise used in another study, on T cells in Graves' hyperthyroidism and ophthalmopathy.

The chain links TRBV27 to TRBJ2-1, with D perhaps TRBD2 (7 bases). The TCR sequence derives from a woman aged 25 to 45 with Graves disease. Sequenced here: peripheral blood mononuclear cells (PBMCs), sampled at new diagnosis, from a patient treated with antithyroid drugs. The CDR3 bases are TGTGCCAGCAGTCTGGGGGGGCGCGGCTCTGAGCAGCTCTTC. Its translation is CASSLGGRGSEQLF.